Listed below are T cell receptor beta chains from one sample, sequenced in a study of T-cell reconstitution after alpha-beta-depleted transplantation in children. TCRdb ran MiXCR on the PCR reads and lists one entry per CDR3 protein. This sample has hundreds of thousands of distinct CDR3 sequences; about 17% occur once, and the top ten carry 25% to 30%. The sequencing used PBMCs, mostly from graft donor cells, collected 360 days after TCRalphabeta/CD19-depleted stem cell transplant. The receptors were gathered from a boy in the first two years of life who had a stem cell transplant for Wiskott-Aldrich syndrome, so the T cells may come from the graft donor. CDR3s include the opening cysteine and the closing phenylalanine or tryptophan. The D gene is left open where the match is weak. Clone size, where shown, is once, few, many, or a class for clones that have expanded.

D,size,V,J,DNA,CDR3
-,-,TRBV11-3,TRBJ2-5,TGTGCCAGCAGCTTACGAGACAGTAAAGAGACCCAGTACTTC,CASSLRDSKETQYF
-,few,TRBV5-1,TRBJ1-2,TGCGCCAGCAGCCCGAGTACGTCCTATGGCTACACCTTC,CASSPSTSYGYTF
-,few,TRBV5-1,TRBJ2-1,TGCGCCAGCAGCTTGGCGGTGGCATGGTACAATGAGCAGTTCTTC,CASSLAVAWYNEQFF
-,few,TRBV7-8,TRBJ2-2,TGTGCCAGCAGCTTAGTAGCTGGACCGAGTCCTGGGGAGCTGTTTTTT,CASSLVAGPSPGELFF
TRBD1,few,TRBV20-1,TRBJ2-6,TGCAGTGCTAGAAAGGACAGGGTAATACTCTCTGGGGCCAACGTCCTGACTTTC,CSARKDRVILSGANVLTF
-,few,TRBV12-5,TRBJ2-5,TGTGCTAGTGCCTCCCCAGCCCGCGAGAGACAAGAGACCCAGTACTTC,CASASPARERQETQYF
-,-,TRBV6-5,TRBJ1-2,TGTGCCAGCAGTTACAGCGGGGCGGGTTATGGCTACACCTTC,CASSYSGAGYGYTF
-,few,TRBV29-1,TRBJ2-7,TGCAGCGTTCGTCCAGGGCCCTACGAGCAGTACTTC,CSVRPGPYEQYF
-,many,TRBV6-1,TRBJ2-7,TGTGCCAGCTCGAGGGGAGGAACACTTACCTACGAGCAGTACTTC,CASSRGGTLTYEQYF
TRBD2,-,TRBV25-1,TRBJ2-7,TGTGCCAGCAGGGAACTAGCGGGGTTTTACGAGCAGTACTTC,CASRELAGFYEQYF
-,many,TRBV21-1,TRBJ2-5,TGTGCCAGCAGCAAGCTGTGGACAGGGGGTCGCCAAGAGACCCAGTACTTC,CASSKLWTGGRQETQYF
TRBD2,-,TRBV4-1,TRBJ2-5,TGCGCCAGCAGCCAAGTCCCGCTAGCGGGGGGACAAGAGACCCAGTACTTC,CASSQVPLAGGQETQYF
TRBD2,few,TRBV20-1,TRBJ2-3,TGCAGTGCTAGCTTGTCTAGCGGGAACCCAGATACGCAGTATTTT,CSASLSSGNPDTQYF
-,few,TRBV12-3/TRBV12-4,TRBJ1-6,TGTGCCTGGGTATCCCACACTACACCCCTCCACTTT,CAWVSHTTPLHF
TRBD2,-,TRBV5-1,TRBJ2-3,TGCGCCAGCAGCTTGGTTACTAGCGGGAGGGCGGTGGATACGCAGTATTTT,CASSLVTSGRAVDTQYF
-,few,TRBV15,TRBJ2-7,TGTGCCACCAGCAGCCGTGACCTAACCTACGAGCAGTACTTC,CATSSRDLTYEQYF
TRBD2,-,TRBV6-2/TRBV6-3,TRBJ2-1,TGTGCCAGCAGATGGGGACTAGCGGGAGGCAATGAGCAGTTCTTC,CASRWGLAGGNEQFF
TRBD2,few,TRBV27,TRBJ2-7,TGTGCCAGCAGTTCAATCTCCGGGACTAGCGGCGCTTTCGAGCAGTACTTC,CASSSISGTSGAFEQYF
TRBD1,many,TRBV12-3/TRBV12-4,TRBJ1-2,TGTGCCAGCAGCCCCCGTCGTTGGGACAGGGGAGGCTACACCTTC,CASSPRRWDRGGYTF
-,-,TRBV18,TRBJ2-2,TGTGCCAGCTCACGGAGGATGGAGGCCGGGGAGCTGTTTTTT,CASSRRMEAGELFF
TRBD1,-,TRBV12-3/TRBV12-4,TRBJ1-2,TGTGCCAGCACCCCGGACAGGGACTATGGCTACACCTTC,CASTPDRDYGYTF
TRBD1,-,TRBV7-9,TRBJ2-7,TGTGCCAGCAGCATGACAGGGTTCCCCTACGAGCAGTACTTC,CASSMTGFPYEQYF
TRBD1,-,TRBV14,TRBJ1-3,TGTGCCAGCAGCCAAGATCAGGGGGGGCGCCCAGGAAACACCATATATTTT,CASSQDQGGRPGNTIYF
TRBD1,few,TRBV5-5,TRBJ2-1,TGTGCCAGCAGCTTCCGGGACAGGCCCTACAATGAGCAGTTCTTC,CASSFRDRPYNEQFF
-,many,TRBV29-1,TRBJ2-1,TGCAGCGCCCGGAAGGGCTACAATGAGCAGTTCTTC,CSARKGYNEQFF
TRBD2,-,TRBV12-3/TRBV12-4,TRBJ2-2,TGTGCCAGCAGTATGACTAGCGGGATGAGTTTAGGAGAGCTGTTTTTT,CASSMTSGMSLGELFF
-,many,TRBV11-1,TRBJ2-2,TGTGCCAGCAGTTGGAACAGGGATTTGGACACCGGGGAGCTGTTTTTT,CASSWNRDLDTGELFF
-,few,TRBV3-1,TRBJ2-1,TGTGCCAGCAGCCAAGACCGGCCAGGCCAAGAGGATTGTGAGCAGTTCTTC,CASSQDRPGQEDCEQFF
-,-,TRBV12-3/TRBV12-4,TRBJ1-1,TGTGCCAGCAGAGTGGGTACTGAAGCTTTCTTT,CASRVGTEAFF
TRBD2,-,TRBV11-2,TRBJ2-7,TGTGCCAGCAGCTTAGATGGGGCCCCAAGCGGGGGACGGTACGAGCAGTACTTC,CASSLDGAPSGGRYEQYF
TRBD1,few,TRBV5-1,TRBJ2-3,TGCGCCAGCAGCTTGCGGGGACAGGGGGCCCTCACAGATACGCAGTATTTT,CASSLRGQGALTDTQYF